The entry below gives a single T cell receptor beta chain sequence along with its context. Its antigen specificity is not known. No base quality information exists; no much larger clone differs at one position. This sample is part of a study of blood T cell repertoires in COVID-19 (TCRdb year 2020). Study-wide context: Collaborator samples came from the United States, Italy and Spain and covered acute and convalescent phases of COVID-19. HLA class I and class II types, where available, came from metadata supplied by the sample provider rather than from assay-based typing. The sample metadata nearly always contained a de-identified subject ID, COVID-19 status, age in years and sex. The material from the prospective study consisted of cDNA or gDNA derived from T cells, B-cell-depleted T cells, or PBMCs. The repertoires were released in a freely available public database meant as a resource for research on the immune response to SARS-CoV-2. Samples were obtained from the ongoing ImmuneRACE study (first 160 participants) and from 1,254 subjects provided by 6 global collaborators. The dataset comprised deeply sampled blood TCRbeta repertoires from subjects exposed to, actively infected with, or recovered from COVID-19. General conclusions and limits of the study: Clinical and demographic metadata were provided uncurated, with the amount varying by source and participant.

TCRbeta CDR3 regions were amplified from genomic DNA using the immunoSEQ Assay, a bias-controlled multiplex PCR. For the original study's pipeline: The number of nucleated cells in each sample was estimated by amplification of reference gene primers within the assay. To quantify the absolute abundance of each unique TCRbeta CDR3 rearrangement, sequence reads were collapsed and filtered. For each sample, productive Simpson clonality was calculated by taking the square root of Simpson's diversity index across productive rearrangements. The table was pulled from immuneACCESS by TCRdb, which kept in-frame rearrangements only. Such tables lose some clones; where checked, under half of the loss comes from unresolved V genes, and the rest has no known cause. V and J calls and clone size follow that table, whereas D and trimming were derived from the DNA. The sample table contains more than 350,000 clones; only one count was recorded for 70% to 90% of them. About 2.9% of the sample is in the top ten clones.

V ends up 1 base short and J 10 bases short, with an unmatched junction base count of 6. Including cysteine and phenylalanine, the CDR3 has 14 amino acids. The entry retains the CDR3 DNA only, 42 bases that are in frame from base 1. According to the germline V gene (reference sequence), CDR1 reads LGHDT and CDR2 reads YNNKEL. One collaborating source in Seattle enrolled patients while the patients were actively infected and followed the patients over time throughout the course of disease. The collaborating institutions used their own protocols to collect whole blood in K2EDTA tubes. For TCRbeta analysis, collaborators shipped samples as frozen whole blood, isolated PBMCs, or DNA extracted from either of those sample types.

The chain was built from TRBV3-1 (or the pseudogene TRBV3-2) and TRBJ1-1, with TRBD1 identical over 10 junction bases. This clonotype originated in a young woman with COVID-19, enrolled during active disease. Sequencing used peripheral blood. The CDR3 protein is CASSQGTGGSIAFF. The bases read TGTGCCAGCAGCCAAGGGACAGGGGGATCGATAGCTTTCTTT.